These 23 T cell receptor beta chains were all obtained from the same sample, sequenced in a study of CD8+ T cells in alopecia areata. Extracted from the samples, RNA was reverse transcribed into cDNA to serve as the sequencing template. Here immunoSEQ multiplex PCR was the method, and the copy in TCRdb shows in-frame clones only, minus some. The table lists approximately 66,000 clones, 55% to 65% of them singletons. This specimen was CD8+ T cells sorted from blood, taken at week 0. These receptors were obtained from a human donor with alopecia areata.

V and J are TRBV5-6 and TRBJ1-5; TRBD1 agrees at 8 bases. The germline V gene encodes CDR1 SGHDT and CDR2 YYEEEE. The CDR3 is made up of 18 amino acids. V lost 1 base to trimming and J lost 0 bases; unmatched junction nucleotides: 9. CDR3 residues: CASSLSGTGLRSNQPQHF. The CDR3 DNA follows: TGTGCCAGCAGCTTGTCCGGGACAGGCCTTCGTAGCAATCAGCCCCAGCATTTT.

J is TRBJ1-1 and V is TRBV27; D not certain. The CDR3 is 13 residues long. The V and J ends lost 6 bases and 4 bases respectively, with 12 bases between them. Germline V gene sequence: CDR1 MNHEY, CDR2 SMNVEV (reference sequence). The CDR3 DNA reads TGTGCCAGCAGCCCCGACCCGGGCACTGAAGCTTTCTTT. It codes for CASSPDPGTEAFF.

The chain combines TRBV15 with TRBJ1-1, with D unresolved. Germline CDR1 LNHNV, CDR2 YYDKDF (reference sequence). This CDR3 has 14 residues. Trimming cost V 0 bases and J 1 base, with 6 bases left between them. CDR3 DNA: TGTGCCACCAGCAGAGATCTTTCGAACACTGAAGCTTTCTTT. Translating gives CATSRDLSNTEAFF. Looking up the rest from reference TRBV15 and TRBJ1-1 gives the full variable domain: DAMVIQNPRYQVTQFGKPVTLSCSQTLNHNVMYWYQQKSSQAPKLLFHYYDKDFNNEADTPDNFQSRRPNTSFCFLDIRSPGLGDTAMYLCATSRDLSNTEAFFGQGTRLTVV.

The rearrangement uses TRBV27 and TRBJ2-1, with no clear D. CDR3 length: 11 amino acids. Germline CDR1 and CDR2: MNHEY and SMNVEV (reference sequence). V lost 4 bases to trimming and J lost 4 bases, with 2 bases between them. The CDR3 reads CASSWYNEQFF. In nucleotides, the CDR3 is TGTGCCAGCAGTTGGTACAATGAGCAGTTCTTC.

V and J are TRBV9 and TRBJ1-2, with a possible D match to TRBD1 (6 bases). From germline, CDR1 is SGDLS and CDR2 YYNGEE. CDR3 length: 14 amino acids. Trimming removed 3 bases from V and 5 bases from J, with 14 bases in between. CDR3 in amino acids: CASSGGTSLYGYTF. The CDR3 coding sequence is TGTGCCAGCAGCGGAGGGACATCGTTGTATGGCTACACCTTC. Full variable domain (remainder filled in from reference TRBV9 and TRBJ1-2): DSGVTQTPKHLITATGQRVTLRCSPRSGDLSVYWYQQSLDQGLQFLIQYYNGEERAKGNILERFSAQQFPDLHSELNLSSLELGDSALYFCASSGGTSLYGYTFGSGTRLTVV.

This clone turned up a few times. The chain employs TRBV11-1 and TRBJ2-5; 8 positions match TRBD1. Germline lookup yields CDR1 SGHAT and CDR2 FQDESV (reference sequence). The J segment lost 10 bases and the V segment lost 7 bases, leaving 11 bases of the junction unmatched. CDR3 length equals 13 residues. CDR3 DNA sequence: TGTGCCAGCACCGGACAGGGAGGAAGTAGCCAGTACTTC. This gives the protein CASTGQGGSSQYF.

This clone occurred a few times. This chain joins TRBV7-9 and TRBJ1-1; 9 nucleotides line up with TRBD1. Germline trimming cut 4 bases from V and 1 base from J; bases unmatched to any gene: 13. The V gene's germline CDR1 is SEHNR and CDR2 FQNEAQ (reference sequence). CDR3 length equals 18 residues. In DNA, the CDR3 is TGTGCCAGCAGCTCCCCCCTAACAGGGGGCGTTACGAACACTGAAGCTTTCTTT. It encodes CASSSPLTGGVTNTEAFF.

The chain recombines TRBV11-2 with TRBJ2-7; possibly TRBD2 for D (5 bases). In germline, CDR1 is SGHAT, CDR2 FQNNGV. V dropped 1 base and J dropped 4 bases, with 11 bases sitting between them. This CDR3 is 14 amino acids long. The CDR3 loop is CASSLVAGVYEQYF. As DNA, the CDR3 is TGTGCCAGCAGCTTAGTGGCCGGGGTATACGAGCAGTACTTC.

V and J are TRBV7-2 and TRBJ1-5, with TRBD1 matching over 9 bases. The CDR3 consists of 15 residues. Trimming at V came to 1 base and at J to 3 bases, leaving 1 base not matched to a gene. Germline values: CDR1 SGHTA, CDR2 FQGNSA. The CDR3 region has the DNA TGTGCCAGCAGCTTAGTACAGGGGGCCAATCAGCCCCAGCATTTT. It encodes CASSLVQGANQPQHF.

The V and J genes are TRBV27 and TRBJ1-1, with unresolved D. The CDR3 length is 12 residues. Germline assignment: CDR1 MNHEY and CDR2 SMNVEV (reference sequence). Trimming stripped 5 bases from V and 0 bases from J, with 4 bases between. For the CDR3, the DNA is TGTGCCAGCAGTGGAATGAACACTGAAGCTTTCTTT. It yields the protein CASSGMNTEAFF.

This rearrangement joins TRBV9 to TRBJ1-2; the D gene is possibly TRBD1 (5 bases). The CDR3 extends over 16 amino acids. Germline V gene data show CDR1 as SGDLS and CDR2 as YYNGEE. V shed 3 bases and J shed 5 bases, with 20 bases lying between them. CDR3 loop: CASSEIRQPALYGYTF. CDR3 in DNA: TGTGCCAGCAGCGAAATTCGACAGCCGGCTTTGTATGGCTACACCTTC.

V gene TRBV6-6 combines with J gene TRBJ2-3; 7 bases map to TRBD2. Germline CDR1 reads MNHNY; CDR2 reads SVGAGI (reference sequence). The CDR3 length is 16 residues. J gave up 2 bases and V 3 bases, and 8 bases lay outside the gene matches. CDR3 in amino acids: CASSYCPSGHTDTQYF. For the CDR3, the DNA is TGTGCCAGCAGTTATTGTCCTAGCGGCCACACAGATACGCAGTATTTT.

CDR3 sequence reads: CSVQGDTGELFF. CDR3 nucleotide sequence: TGCAGCGTTCAAGGGGACACCGGGGAGCTGTTTTTT. The J gene is TRBJ2-2, the V gene TRBV29-1, with D perhaps TRBD1 (5 bases). The ends were cut back, 5 bases at V and 3 bases at J, with 7 bases in the middle. Germline V gene data show CDR1 as SQVTM and CDR2 as ANQGSEA. There are 12 residues in the CDR3.

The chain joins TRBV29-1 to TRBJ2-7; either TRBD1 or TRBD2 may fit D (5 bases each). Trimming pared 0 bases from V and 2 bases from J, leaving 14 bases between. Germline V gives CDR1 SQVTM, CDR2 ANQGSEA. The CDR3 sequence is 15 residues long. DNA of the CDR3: TGCAGCGTTGAAGACTCCGGGACGGAAACCTACGAGCAGTACTTC. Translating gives CSVEDSGTETYEQYF.

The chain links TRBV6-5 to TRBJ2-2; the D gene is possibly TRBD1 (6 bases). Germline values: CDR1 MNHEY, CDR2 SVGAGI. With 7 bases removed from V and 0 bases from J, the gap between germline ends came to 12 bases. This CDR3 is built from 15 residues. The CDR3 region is CASTPGTPNTGELFF. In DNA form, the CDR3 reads TGTGCCAGCACCCCGGGGACACCGAACACCGGGGAGCTGTTTTTT.

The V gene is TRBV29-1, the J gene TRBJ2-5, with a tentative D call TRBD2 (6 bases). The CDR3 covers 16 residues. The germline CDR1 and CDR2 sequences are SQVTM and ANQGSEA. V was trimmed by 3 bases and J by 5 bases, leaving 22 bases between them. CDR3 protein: CSVERVSGGTLETQYF. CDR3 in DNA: TGCAGCGTTGAGAGGGTCAGCGGCGGGACCTTGGAGACCCAGTACTTC. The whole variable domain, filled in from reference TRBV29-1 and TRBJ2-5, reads SAVISQKPSRDICQRGTSLTIQCQVDSQVTMMFWYRQQPGQSLTLIATANQGSEATYESGFVIDKFPISRPNLTFSTLTVSNMSPEDSSIYLCSVERVSGGTLETQYFGPGTRLLVL.

CDR3 DNA: TGTGCCAGCAGCGGTGGGCGGAGAGGGAACCACGAGCAGTACTTC. This encodes CASSGGRRGNHEQYF. This chain links TRBV9 with TRBJ2-7; D is perhaps TRBD2 (5 bases). Trimming took 3 bases from V and 5 from J, leaving 18 bases between them. The germline V gene encodes CDR1 SGDLS and CDR2 YYNGEE. The CDR3 is 15 amino acids.

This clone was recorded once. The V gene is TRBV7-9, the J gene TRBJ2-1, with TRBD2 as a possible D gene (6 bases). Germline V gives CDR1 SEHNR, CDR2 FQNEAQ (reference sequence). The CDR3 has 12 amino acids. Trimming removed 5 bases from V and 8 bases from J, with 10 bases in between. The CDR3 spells CASSLPGDEQFF. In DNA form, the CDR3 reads TGTGCCAGCAGCCTTCCGGGGGATGAGCAGTTCTTC.

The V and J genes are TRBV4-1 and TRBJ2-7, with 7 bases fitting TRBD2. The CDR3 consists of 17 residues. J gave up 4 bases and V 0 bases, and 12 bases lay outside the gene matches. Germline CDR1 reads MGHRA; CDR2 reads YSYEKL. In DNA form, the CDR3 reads TGCGCCAGCAGCCAAGATTCGCCACCTGGACTAGTATACGAGCAGTACTTC. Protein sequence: CASSQDSPPGLVYEQYF.

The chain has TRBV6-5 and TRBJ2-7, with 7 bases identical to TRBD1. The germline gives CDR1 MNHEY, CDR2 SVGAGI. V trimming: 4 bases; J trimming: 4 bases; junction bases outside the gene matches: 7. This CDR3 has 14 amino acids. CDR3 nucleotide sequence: TGTGCCAGCAGTTCGACAGGGAGAACATACGAGCAGTACTTC. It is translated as CASSSTGRTYEQYF.

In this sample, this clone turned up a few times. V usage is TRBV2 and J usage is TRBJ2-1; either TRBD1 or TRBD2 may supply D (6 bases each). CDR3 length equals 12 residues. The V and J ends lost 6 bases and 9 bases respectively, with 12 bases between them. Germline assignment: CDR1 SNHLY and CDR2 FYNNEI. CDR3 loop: CASSKQGGEQFF. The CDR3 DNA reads TGTGCCAGCAGCAAACAGGGAGGTGAGCAGTTCTTC. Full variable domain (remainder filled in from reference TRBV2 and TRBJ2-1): EPEVTQTPSHQVTQMGQEVILRCVPISNHLYFYWYRQILGQKVEFLVSFYNNEISEKSEIFDDQFSVERPDGSNFTLKIRSTKLEDSAMYFCASSKQGGEQFFGPGTRLTVL.

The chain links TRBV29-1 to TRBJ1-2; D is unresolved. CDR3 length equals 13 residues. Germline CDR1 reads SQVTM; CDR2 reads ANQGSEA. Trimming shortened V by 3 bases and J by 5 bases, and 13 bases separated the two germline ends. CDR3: CSVEDNRGYGYTF. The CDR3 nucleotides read TGCAGCGTTGAGGATAACCGGGGATATGGCTACACCTTC.

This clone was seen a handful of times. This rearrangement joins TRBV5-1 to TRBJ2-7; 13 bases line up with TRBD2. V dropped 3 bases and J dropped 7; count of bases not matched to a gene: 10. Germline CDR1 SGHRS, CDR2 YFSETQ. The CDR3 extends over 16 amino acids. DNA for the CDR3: TGCGCCAGCAGCTGGGGACTAGCGGGGCCGAGTGGGGAGCAGTACTTC. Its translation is CASSWGLAGPSGEQYF. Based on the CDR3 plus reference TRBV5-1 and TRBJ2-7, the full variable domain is KAGVTQTPRYLIKTRGQQVTLSCSPISGHRSVSWYQQTPGQGLQFLFEYFSETQRNKGNFPGRFSGRQFSNSRSEMNVSTLELGDSALYLCASSWGLAGPSGEQYFGPGTRLTVT.